The source of this TCR beta chain is a study of radiotherapy plus CTLA-4 blockade in lung cancer. Study-level background: With 31% of patients having disease control, objective responses were seen in about 18%.

Generated by immunoSEQ multiplex PCR, the TCRdb table keeps only in-frame clones and is missing some. This table holds around 53,000 clones, 80% to 90% found once. This clone was counted only a few times. As yet, its antigen is unknown. From germline, CDR1 is MGHDK and CDR2 SYGVNS. V was clipped by 6 bases and J by 4 bases, with 18 bases between them. CDR3 length: 15 amino acids. Findings of the study overall: The study found tumor-derived TCR clones expanded in blood after radiotherapy plus ipilimumab.

This TCR was sampled from a human donor with non-small cell lung cancer that progressed on radiotherapy plus ipilimumab. Some clones in this sample may be carry-over from other donors' samples. The rearrangement links TRBV25-1 to TRBJ1-2; weak D call: TRBD1 (5 bases). The sample in question was peripheral blood, obtained from a patient treated with radiotherapy plus ipilimumab. Here the CDR3 DNA reads TGTGCCAGCAGCGCCTTGGGGGGAAAGAGCTATGGCTACACCTTC. Its translation: CASSALGGKSYGYTF.